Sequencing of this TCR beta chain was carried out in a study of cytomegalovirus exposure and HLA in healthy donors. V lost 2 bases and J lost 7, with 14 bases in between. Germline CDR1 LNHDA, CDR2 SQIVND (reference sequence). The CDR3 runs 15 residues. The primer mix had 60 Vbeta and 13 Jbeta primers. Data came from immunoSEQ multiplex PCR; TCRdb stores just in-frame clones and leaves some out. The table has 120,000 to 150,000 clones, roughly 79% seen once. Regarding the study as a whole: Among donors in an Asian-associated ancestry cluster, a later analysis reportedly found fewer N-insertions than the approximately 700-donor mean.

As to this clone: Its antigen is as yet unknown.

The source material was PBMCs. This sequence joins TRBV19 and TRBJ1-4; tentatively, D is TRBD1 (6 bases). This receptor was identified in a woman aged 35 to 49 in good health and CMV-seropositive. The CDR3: CASSISSRGGEKLFF. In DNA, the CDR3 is TGTGCCAGTAGTATAAGTTCCAGGGGTGGTGAAAAACTGTTTTTT.